The source of this T cell receptor (beta chain) is a study of shared clonotypes between healthy human individuals. The method was immunoSEQ multiplex PCR; TCRdb's version includes in-frame clones alone and lacks a portion of them. This sample has some 530,000 clones, with around 73% found just once. The CDR3 length is 14 residues. In germline, CDR1 is SGHTA, CDR2 FQGNSA. V was trimmed by 5 bases and J by 3 bases, leaving 10 bases between them. J is TRBJ2-2 and V is TRBV7-2; D unclear. The sequence derives from a woman aged 40-49 years in good health. Some clones in this sample may be carry-over from other donors' samples. Material for sequencing was PBMCs. The CDR3 DNA reads TGTGCCAGCAGCCCTCGATTCGACACCGGGGAGCTGTTTTTT. This codes for CASSPRFDTGELFF.